The 13 T cell receptor beta chains listed next were all sequenced from one sample in a study of beta chain features in type 1 diabetes. General study findings and limits: In all four CD4+ subsets, TCRB CDR3 length was significantly, moderately reduced in type 1 diabetes.

Antigen specificity for these receptors is unknown. Expressed TCRB transcripts were sequenced because the entire RNA isolate underwent reverse transcription. Produced via immunoSEQ multiplex PCR; TCRdb's table is partial and in-frame only. The table has 20,000 to 25,000 clones, around 65% seen once. Input material: stem cell memory CD4+ T cells from blood. Source of these receptors: a woman aged 40 to 49 with type 1 diabetes.

The chain is built from TRBV28 and TRBJ1-2; the D is unclear. Trimming took 6 bases from V and 3 from J, leaving 8 bases between them. The CDR3 is 12 residues long. CDR1 and CDR2 (germline): MDHEN, SYDVKM. The CDR3 nucleotides read TGTGCCAGCAGACGGTTGGACTATGGCTACACCTTC. It is translated as CASRRLDYGYTF.

V and J are TRBV5-6 and TRBJ1-4; 9 nucleotides match TRBD1. The ends lost 4 bases at V and 7 bases at J; junction bases unmatched: 5. Looked up from germline, CDR1 is SGHDT and CDR2 is YYEEEE. This CDR3 comprises 14 residues. This CDR3 is CASSTDRGSEKLFF. The DNA for the CDR3 is TGTGCCAGCAGCACGGACAGGGGAAGTGAAAAACTGTTTTTT.

The rearrangement joins TRBV28 to TRBJ1-1; the D gene is possibly TRBD1 (6 bases). The V gene's germline CDR1 is MDHEN and CDR2 SYDVKM. The CDR3 is 14 residues long. The V gene lost 5 bases and the J gene lost 1 base, with 11 bases spanning the gap. DNA for the CDR3: TGTGCCAGCAGTCGAGGGGGACCGAACACTGAAGCTTTCTTT. It specifies CASSRGGPNTEAFF. Full variable domain (outside the CDR3, taken from reference TRBV28 and TRBJ1-1): DVKVTQSSRYLVKRTGEKVFLECVQDMDHENMFWYRQDPGLGLRLIYFSYDVKMKEKGDIPEGYSVSREKKERFSLILESASTNQTSMYLCASSRGGPNTEAFFGQGTRLTVV.

The V call is TRBV6-1, the J call TRBJ1-3; no definite D call. Germline V gene lookup returns CDR1 MNHNS and CDR2 SASEGT. The V gene lost 4 bases and the J gene lost 1 base, with 5 bases spanning the gap. The CDR3 has 13 residues. The CDR3 nucleotides read TGTGCCAGCAGTGGTACTTCTGGAAACACCATATATTTT. It encodes CASSGTSGNTIYF.

V is TRBV5-4 and J is TRBJ1-1; D unclear. Germline CDR1 SGHNT, CDR2 YYREEE (reference sequence). V was pared by 0 bases and J by 1 base, with 13 bases between. The CDR3 runs to 16 residues. In DNA, the CDR3 is TGTGCCAGCAGCTTGGCCGGTAGCAAAGGGAACACTGAAGCTTTCTTT. It yields the protein CASSLAGSKGNTEAFF.

The table lists this clone with a few counts. The chain uses TRBV5-1 and TRBJ1-1; 8 bases line up with TRBD1. The CDR3 is 12 residues long. Trimming cost V 3 bases and J 7 bases; bases outside gene matches: 2. The germline gives CDR1 SGHRS, CDR2 YFSETQ. The CDR3 DNA sequence: TGCGCCAGCAGCTATGGGACAGGTGAAGCTTTCTTT. This gives the protein CASSYGTGEAFF.

The V call is TRBV18, the J call TRBJ1-2; possibly TRBD1 for D (6 bases). V was shortened by 2 bases and J by 6 bases, with 13 bases between the two germline ends. The CDR3 covers 14 residues. Germline V gene lookup returns CDR1 KGHSH and CDR2 LQKENI. The CDR3 DNA follows: TGTGCCAGCTCACCAAAGGACAGCACACATGGCTACACCTTC. Translating it yields CASSPKDSTHGYTF.

The chain couples TRBV7-3 to TRBJ1-5, with D possibly TRBD1 on 6 matching bases. This CDR3 is built from 15 residues. Trimming removed 2 bases from V and 6 bases from J, with 14 bases in between. The germline CDR1 and CDR2 sequences are SGHTA and FQGTGA. The CDR3 DNA follows: TGTGCCAGCAGCTTAGAATGGGGGCTGTTTCAGCCCCAGCATTTT. Residues: CASSLEWGLFQPQHF.

The V gene is TRBV11-2, the J gene TRBJ1-1; 8 nucleotides align to TRBD1. The V segment lost 4 bases and the J segment 11 bases; nucleotides outside the gene matches: 15. The germline CDR1 and CDR2 sequences are SGHAT and FQNNGV. The CDR3 length is 15 residues. This CDR3 is CASSSSGGYGLNAFF. DNA of the CDR3: TGTGCCAGCAGCTCCTCAGGGGGCTACGGACTGAATGCTTTCTTT.

The genes are TRBV2 and TRBJ2-7; tentative D call: TRBD2 (6 bases). V lost 7 bases to trimming and J lost 7 bases, with 17 bases between them. The CDR3 spans 13 residues. Germline-derived CDR1 and CDR2 are SNHLY and FYNNEI. CDR3 amino acids: CASKIAEQGEQYF. Written as DNA, the CDR3 is TGTGCCAGCAAGATAGCGGAACAAGGGGAGCAGTACTTC.

V and J are TRBV6-1 and TRBJ2-3, with TRBD1 as a possible D gene (6 bases). V was trimmed by 6 bases and J by 0 bases, leaving 10 bases between them. CDR3 length: 14 residues. Germline CDR1 is MNHNS and CDR2 is SASEGT. CDR3 amino acids: CASSLDRSTDTQYF. CDR3 nucleotide sequence: TGTGCCAGCAGCTTAGACAGGAGCACAGATACGCAGTATTTT.

This clone was observed a handful of times. The rearrangement uses TRBV4-1 and TRBJ2-5; no clear D gene. Germline values: CDR1 MGHRA, CDR2 YSYEKL. V lost 2 bases and J 5 bases, leaving 9 bases between the germline ends. CDR3 size: 13 residues. The CDR3 region is CASSQLLEETQYF. The CDR3 DNA reads as TGCGCCAGCAGCCAACTTCTGGAGGAGACCCAGTACTTC.

The V and J genes are TRBV7-3 and TRBJ2-3, with a possible D match to TRBD2 (5 bases). Germline V gives CDR1 SGHTA, CDR2 FQGTGA. This CDR3 region has 13 residues. V was shortened by 5 bases and J by 6 bases, with 12 bases between the two germline ends. The CDR3 DNA is TGTGCCAGCAGCAGCGAGGAGGCGGATACGCAGTATTTT. Translated, it gives CASSSEEADTQYF.